Following are 25 T cell receptor beta chains from one sample sequenced in a study of shared clonotypes between healthy human individuals. Method: immunoSEQ multiplex PCR; TCRdb's copy keeps in-frame clones and lacks some. The sample shows millions of clones, around 95% of them seen only once. The sequencing input was naive CD4+ T cells sorted from blood. Documented subset: CD45RA+ positively selected. The receptors were sampled from a man younger than 35 in good health.

V and J are TRBV5-1 and TRBJ2-7; 7 bases are shared with TRBD2. J was trimmed by 2 bases and V by 0 bases; bases with no gene match: 11. Per the germline V gene, CDR1 is SGHRS and CDR2 is YFSETQ. The CDR3 contains 17 residues. The CDR3 reads CASSLGGIRDYAYEQYF. The CDR3 DNA sequence: TGCGCCAGCAGCTTGGGTGGGATCCGGGACTATGCCTACGAGCAGTACTTC.

The CDR3 region has the DNA TGTGCCAGCAGTGAACACGACGGAGTAAGTTACTTC. It specifies CASSEHDGVSYF. This chain links TRBV2 with TRBJ2-4; D gene unclear. Germline loops: CDR1 SNHLY, CDR2 FYNNEI. V was clipped by 2 bases and J by 16 bases, with 15 bases between them. This CDR3 is built from 12 residues.

V gene TRBV5-1 combines with J gene TRBJ2-5, with 10 nucleotides matching TRBD1. Trimming cost V 0 bases and J 0 bases; bases outside gene matches: 2. The CDR3 has 16 amino acids. Looked up from germline, CDR1 is SGHRS and CDR2 is YFSETQ. The CDR3 coding sequence is TGCGCCAGCAGCTTGGGGGGACAGGGGAACCAAGAGACCCAGTACTTC. It is translated as CASSLGGQGNQETQYF.

The chain is built from TRBV5-1 and TRBJ2-5; D unclear. The CDR3 consists of 16 residues. V was clipped by 3 bases and J by 2 bases, with 17 bases between them. CDR1 and CDR2 (germline): SGHRS, YFSETQ. The CDR3 bases are TGCGCCAGCAGCTGGAACCTCCTTCAGCAGCAAGAGACCCAGTACTTC. It encodes CASSWNLLQQQETQYF. Full variable domain (missing parts from reference TRBV5-1 and TRBJ2-5): KAGVTQTPRYLIKTRGQQVTLSCSPISGHRSVSWYQQTPGQGLQFLFEYFSETQRNKGNFPGRFSGRQFSNSRSEMNVSTLELGDSALYLCASSWNLLQQQETQYFGPGTRLLVL.

This clone was counted a single time. The J gene is TRBJ2-7, the V gene TRBV6-5, with 11 bases identical to TRBD2. Germline V CDR1 and CDR2: MNHEY, SVGAGI. The CDR3 extends over 14 amino acids. With 7 bases clipped from V and 2 bases from J, the junction kept 4 bases outside the gene matches. This CDR3 is CASTKLAGAYEQYF. The CDR3 DNA follows: TGTGCCAGCACCAAACTAGCGGGGGCCTACGAGCAGTACTTC.

The CDR3 region has the DNA TGTGCCAGCAGCGTGGACAGGGGGTGGGAGACCCAGTACTTC. This gives the protein CASSVDRGWETQYF. The V gene is TRBV7-3, the J gene TRBJ2-5; the match to TRBD1 covers 10 bases. This CDR3 is 14 amino acids long. V lost 5 bases and J lost 5; bases outside the gene matches: 5. Looked up from germline, CDR1 is SGHTA and CDR2 is FQGTGA.

The rearrangement joins TRBV11-3 to TRBJ2-7; 13 positions match TRBD2. This CDR3 is built from 16 residues. Germline CDR1 SGHNT, CDR2 YENEEA. V trimming: 5 bases; J trimming: 0 bases; junction bases outside the gene matches: 4. The CDR3 DNA follows: TGTGCCAGCAGCCCCACTAGCGGGAGGGCCTCCTACGAGCAGTACTTC. It translates to CASSPTSGRASYEQYF.

V is TRBV30 and J is TRBJ2-2; D is perhaps TRBD1 (5 bases). Trimming pared 1 base from V and 2 bases from J, leaving 17 bases between. The CDR3 is made up of 17 amino acids. From germline, CDR1 is GTSNPN and CDR2 SVGIG (reference sequence). The CDR3 region is CAWSDFFQDRNTGELFF. The CDR3 nucleotides read TGTGCCTGGAGTGACTTCTTCCAAGACAGAAACACCGGGGAGCTGTTTTTT.

The chain has TRBV6-1 and TRBJ2-7; D is ambiguous. V was pared by 1 base and J by 9 bases, with 13 bases between. From germline, CDR1 is MNHNS and CDR2 SASEGT. The CDR3 runs to 13 residues. The CDR3 region is CASSEESVRGQYF. CDR3 sequence (DNA): TGTGCCAGCAGTGAAGAATCCGTTCGTGGGCAGTACTTC.

The chain combines TRBV5-1 with TRBJ1-1; 7 bases align to TRBD1. The length of the CDR3 is 16 residues. Germline loops: CDR1 SGHRS, CDR2 YFSETQ. J lost 1 base, V lost 1 base, and 7 bases had no gene match. CDR3 sequence (DNA): TGCGCCAGCAGCTTGTGGCCGGGACAGTCGAACACTGAAGCTTTCTTT. It is translated as CASSLWPGQSNTEAFF.

This clone has at least ten counts. The rearrangement links TRBV5-4 to TRBJ2-7; D remains unclear. Germline V gene sequence: CDR1 SGHNT, CDR2 YYREEE (reference sequence). V was trimmed by 0 bases and J by 4 bases, leaving 11 bases between them. This CDR3 is 14 amino acids long. This CDR3 reads CASSLGQNQYEQYF. The CDR3 region has the DNA TGTGCCAGCAGCTTGGGTCAGAACCAATACGAGCAGTACTTC.

This sequence joins TRBV11-2 and TRBJ1-1; 9 nucleotides align to TRBD1. CDR1 SGHAT and CDR2 FQNNGV come from the germline V gene. This CDR3 contains 14 residues. V shed 5 bases and J 3 bases; nucleotides not matched to a gene: 4. The CDR3 DNA is TGTGCCAGCAGCCCACAGGGGGCGCACACTGAAGCTTTCTTT. Translating it yields CASSPQGAHTEAFF.

The rearrangement joins TRBV18 to TRBJ2-1, with TRBD1 matching over 7 bases. V gave up 4 bases and J gave up 5 bases; unmatched junction bases: 5. This CDR3 contains 14 residues. Per germline, CDR1 KGHSH and CDR2 LQKENI. In DNA, the CDR3 is TGTGCCAGCTCACTGGGACAGACAGACAATGAGCAGTTCTTC. Its protein product is CASSLGQTDNEQFF.

The chain recombines TRBV5-4 with TRBJ2-2; possibly TRBD1 or TRBD2 for D (5 bases each). CDR3 length: 14 amino acids. Between the trimmed V and J ends, which lost 4 bases and 4 bases, there was a span of 11 bases. Looked up from germline, CDR1 is SGHNT and CDR2 is YYREEE (reference sequence). The CDR3 DNA reads TGTGCCAGCAGCCCCAAGGGACCCACCGGGGAGCTGTTTTTT. As protein: CASSPKGPTGELFF.

The chain employs TRBV5-4 and TRBJ1-1; 7 positions agree with TRBD1. V lost 4 bases to trimming and J lost 3 bases; unmatched junction nucleotides: 3. The CDR3 is 13 residues long. Germline-derived CDR1 and CDR2 are SGHNT and YYREEE (reference sequence). CDR3 nucleotides: TGTGCCAGCAGCCCGGACAGGCACACTGAAGCTTTCTTT. Protein product: CASSPDRHTEAFF. The full variable domain, rest sourced from reference TRBV5-4 and TRBJ1-1, is ETGVTQSPTHLIKTRGQQVTLRCSSQSGHNTVSWYQQALGQGPQFIFQYYREEENGRGNFPPRFSGLQFPNYSSELNVNALELDDSALYLCASSPDRHTEAFFGQGTRLTVV.

The rearrangement joins TRBV15 to TRBJ2-5, with a possible D match to TRBD1 (6 bases). The CDR3 totals 14 residues. Germline assignment: CDR1 LNHNV and CDR2 YYDKDF (reference sequence). Trimming cost V 4 bases and J 5 bases, with 14 bases left between them. The chain's CDR3 is CATSKTGLGETQYF. The CDR3 DNA sequence: TGTGCCACCAGCAAAACAGGGCTTGGCGAGACCCAGTACTTC.

The chain couples TRBV25-1 to TRBJ2-2, with TRBD1 matching over 7 bases. With 6 bases clipped from V and 4 bases from J, the junction kept 11 bases outside the gene matches. Germline V lookup: CDR1 MGHDK, CDR2 SYGVNS. The CDR3 sequence is 16 residues long. The CDR3 here is CASSVSRGLGTGELFF. CDR3 nucleotide sequence: TGTGCCAGCAGCGTTTCAAGGGGGCTTGGCACCGGGGAGCTGTTTTTT.

The rearrangement uses TRBV6-1 and TRBJ1-6, with D unresolved. The CDR3 totals 16 residues. Deletions cut 4 bases from V and 0 bases from J, with 10 bases between. Germline V gives CDR1 MNHNS, CDR2 SASEGT. Here the CDR3 reads CASSALSSSYNSPLHF. In nucleotides, the CDR3 is TGTGCCAGCAGTGCCCTCTCAAGCTCCTATAATTCACCCCTCCACTTT.

The chain couples TRBV6-1 to TRBJ1-2, with a tentative D call TRBD1 (6 bases). The CDR3 runs to 14 residues. Germline values: CDR1 MNHNS, CDR2 SASEGT. Trimming removed 6 bases at V and 3 bases at J, with 14 bases between. In DNA form, the CDR3 reads TGTGCCAGCAGGATAACAGGGACGGACTATGGCTACACCTTC. Translation: CASRITGTDYGYTF.

As for this clone: A much larger clone differs from this one at a single base, so this may be a read error. The chain employs TRBV28 and TRBJ1-2; no clear D. CDR1 MDHEN and CDR2 SYDVKM come from the germline V gene. The CDR3 runs to 12 residues. V dropped 6 bases and J dropped 0 bases, with 5 bases sitting between them. The CDR3 loop reads CASRPANYGYTF. The CDR3 DNA sequence: TGTGCCAGCAGGCCAGCTAACTATGGCTACACCTTC.

The chain combines TRBV5-4 with TRBJ2-1, with 11 positions matching TRBD1. The germline V gene has CDR1 SGHNT and CDR2 YYREEE (reference sequence). V shed 3 bases, J shed 4 bases, and the junction held 3 bases outside the gene matches. This CDR3 contains 15 residues. CDR3 sequence reads: CASSWGTGGYNEQFF. CDR3 nucleotide sequence: TGTGCCAGCAGCTGGGGGACAGGGGGATACAATGAGCAGTTCTTC.

CDR3: CASSVSTTSGGYTF. Here the CDR3 DNA reads TGTGCCAGCAGTGTAAGTACAACCTCCGGCGGCTACACCTTC. V and J are TRBV2 and TRBJ1-2, with D uncertain. Germline V lookup: CDR1 SNHLY, CDR2 FYNNEI. The germline V and J ends were trimmed by 4 bases and 8 bases, with 17 bases remaining between them. There are 14 residues in the CDR3.

The rearrangement uses TRBV30 and TRBJ1-5; maybe TRBD1 (6 bases). Germline CDR1 is GTSNPN and CDR2 is SVGIG (reference sequence). The CDR3 contains 13 residues. The V end was cut by 5 bases, the J end by 4 bases, with 12 bases between. The CDR3 DNA is TGTGCCTGGGAGTCGACAGGAAATCAGCCCCAGCATTTT. It encodes CAWESTGNQPQHF.

V gene TRBV9 combines with J gene TRBJ2-2; D gene unclear. Trimming removed 4 bases at V and 4 bases at J, with 11 bases between. The CDR3 runs 14 residues. CDR1 and CDR2 (germline): SGDLS, YYNGEE. The CDR3 sequence: CASSSSTGTGELFF. The DNA of the CDR3 is TGTGCCAGCAGCTCTTCGACTGGCACCGGGGAGCTGTTTTTT.

V and J are TRBV6-6 and TRBJ2-7, with TRBD2 as a possible D gene (5 bases). V was pared by 2 bases and J by 3 bases, with 11 bases between. This CDR3 comprises 14 residues. Germline V gene sequence: CDR1 MNHNY, CDR2 SVGAGI (reference sequence). The CDR3 DNA follows: TGTGCCAGCAGTTACAAAACCGGGGTCTACGAGCAGTACTTC. This codes for CASSYKTGVYEQYF.